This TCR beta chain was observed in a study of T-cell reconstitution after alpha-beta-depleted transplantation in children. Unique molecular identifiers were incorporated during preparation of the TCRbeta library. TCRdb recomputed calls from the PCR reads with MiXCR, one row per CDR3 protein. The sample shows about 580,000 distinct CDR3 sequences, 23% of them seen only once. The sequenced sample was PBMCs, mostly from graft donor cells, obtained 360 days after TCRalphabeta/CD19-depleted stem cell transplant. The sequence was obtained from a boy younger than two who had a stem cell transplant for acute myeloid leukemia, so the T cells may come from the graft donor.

CDR3 sequence reads: CAISEGTSTGSYSPLHF. The DNA of the CDR3 is TGTGCCATCAGTGAGGGGACCTCGACAGGGTCCTATTCACCCCTCCACTTT. The chain uses TRBV10-3 and TRBJ1-6; TRBD1 agrees at 7 bases. This CDR3 has 17 amino acids. With 2 bases clipped from V and 8 bases from J, the junction kept 12 bases outside the gene matches. The germline gives CDR1 ENHRY, CDR2 SYGVKD.